Below are 19 T cell receptor beta chains sequenced from a single sample in a study of cytotoxic CD8 clonotypes in ibrutinib-treated CLL (dated by TCRdb to about 2021). Receptors were amplified or captured by the immunoSEQ multiplex PCR assay. The immuneACCESS repertoire file appears here via TCRdb, limited to in-frame rearrangements. These files lack a portion of the clones; in checked studies, under half of the deficit traces to unresolved V genes, and the cause of the others is not known. This sample is represented by about 300,000 clones; approximately 76% of them were singletons. Around 5.3% of the sample is taken by the ten largest. What the time point label conveys for this sample: progressive disease on ibrutinib. The specimen comprised PBMCs, sampled at disease progression, from a patient treated with ibrutinib. The receptor source for this set is a human donor with chronic lymphocytic leukemia.

This rearrangement joins TRBV9 to TRBJ2-3, with D possibly being TRBD1 (6 bases). The CDR3 consists of 15 residues. Per germline, CDR1 SGDLS and CDR2 YYNGEE. V dropped 0 bases and J dropped 3 bases, with 11 bases sitting between them. As DNA, the CDR3 is TGTGCCAGCAGCGTAGGGGACATAGCTACAGATACGCAGTATTTT. Its protein is CASSVGDIATDTQYF. The full variable domain, in which reference TRBV9 and TRBJ2-3 provide the parts outside the CDR3, is DSGVTQTPKHLITATGQRVTLRCSPRSGDLSVYWYQQSLDQGLQFLIQYYNGEERAKGNILERFSAQQFPDLHSELNLSSLELGDSALYFCASSVGDIATDTQYFGPGTRLTVL.

This clone was seen just once. The V and J genes are TRBV15 and TRBJ2-7; D gene uncertain. Germline values: CDR1 LNHNV, CDR2 YYDKDF (reference sequence). The CDR3 has 14 residues. The V gene lost 5 bases and the J gene lost 1 base, with 12 bases spanning the gap. Here the CDR3 reads CATSWGYLSYEQYF. In nucleotides, the CDR3 is TGTGCCACCAGCTGGGGTTACCTATCCTACGAGCAGTACTTC. Variable domain in full (rest from reference TRBV15 and TRBJ2-7): DAMVIQNPRYQVTQFGKPVTLSCSQTLNHNVMYWYQQKSSQAPKLLFHYYDKDFNNEADTPDNFQSRRPNTSFCFLDIRSPGLGDTAMYLCATSWGYLSYEQYFGPGTRLTVT.

The chain is built from TRBV11-2 and TRBJ2-3; D is uncertain. Germline-derived CDR1 and CDR2 are SGHAT and FQNNGV. Trimming cost V 4 bases and J 5 bases, with 10 bases left between them. CDR3 size: 13 residues. CDR3 bases: TGTGCCAGCAGCTCCGAACCTTTAGATACGCAGTATTTT. Encoded protein: CASSSEPLDTQYF.

The V and J genes are TRBV5-1 and TRBJ2-5, with 13 bases fitting TRBD2. Germline trimming cut 4 bases from V and 5 bases from J; bases unmatched to any gene: 5. Per the germline V gene, CDR1 is SGHRS and CDR2 is YFSETQ. The CDR3 extends over 15 amino acids. This chain's CDR3 is CASSPGLAGLETQYF. The CDR3 region has the DNA TGCGCCAGCAGCCCGGGACTAGCGGGGTTGGAGACCCAGTACTTC.

The V call is TRBV9, the J call TRBJ1-6; 7 nucleotides match TRBD1. Germline CDR1 SGDLS, CDR2 YYNGEE. This CDR3 spans 16 amino acids. V was clipped by 4 bases and J by 2 bases; unmatched bases: 6. The CDR3 sequence: CASSIRQGTYNSPLHF. CDR3 nucleotides: TGTGCCAGCAGCATACGACAGGGAACCTATAATTCACCCCTCCACTTT.

The J gene is TRBJ1-2, the V gene TRBV5-4; TRBD1 aligns across 7 bases. Germline values: CDR1 SGHNT, CDR2 YYREEE (reference sequence). The V and J ends lost 2 bases and 6 bases, in that order; junction bases with no gene match: 7. The CDR3 contains 14 residues. CDR3 sequence reads: CASSLLGGADGYTF. CDR3 DNA sequence: TGTGCCAGCAGCTTACTAGGGGGCGCAGATGGCTACACCTTC.

The chain links TRBV27 to TRBJ2-4; 9 bases align to TRBD1. The CDR3 contains 15 residues. Trimming cost V 6 bases and J 6 bases; bases outside gene matches: 9. Germline V gene lookup returns CDR1 MNHEY and CDR2 SMNVEV (reference sequence). DNA for the CDR3: TGTGCCAGCAGCCCGACAGGGGGATTGGCAAACATTCAGTACTTC. Amino acid sequence: CASSPTGGLANIQYF.

The chain uses TRBV11-3 and TRBJ2-7; no clear D gene. The CDR3 extends over 14 amino acids. V was shortened by 5 bases and J by 1 base, with 12 bases between the two germline ends. Germline values: CDR1 SGHNT, CDR2 YENEEA. The CDR3 DNA follows: TGTGCCAGCAGCCCCGCAGGACGATCCTACGAGCAGTACTTC. Its protein product is CASSPAGRSYEQYF.

Details on this clone: The same CDR3 also results from other DNA sequences found in this sample. The chain is built from TRBV20-1 and TRBJ2-7; D possibly corresponds to TRBD2 (5 bases). Germline loops: CDR1 DFQATT, CDR2 SNEGSKA (reference sequence). The V end lost 6 bases, the J end lost 4 bases, and 10 bases lay between the germline ends. The CDR3 length is 11 residues. The CDR3 sequence: CSARTGYEQYF. As DNA, the CDR3 is TGCAGTGCCCGGACGGGATACGAGCAGTACTTC.

This chain joins TRBV5-4 and TRBJ1-2, with 7 bases that match TRBD1. From germline, CDR1 is SGHNT and CDR2 YYREEE (reference sequence). The CDR3 sequence is 14 residues long. V was pared by 4 bases and J by 2 bases, with 5 bases of the junction left unmatched. Written as DNA, the CDR3 is TGTGCCAGCAGCGGATGGGACAGCAACTATGGCTACACCTTC. It specifies CASSGWDSNYGYTF.

This clone was seen more than once but under ten times. The rearrangement uses TRBV7-9 and TRBJ1-1, with 8 bases fitting TRBD1. CDR3 length: 13 residues. After removal of 5 bases from V and 3 bases from J, the junction contained 2 bases not matched to a gene. Germline V gene data show CDR1 as SEHNR and CDR2 as FQNEAQ (reference sequence). CDR3 nucleotides: TGTGCCAGCAGCGAGGACAGGGACACTGAAGCTTTCTTT. It encodes CASSEDRDTEAFF.

The chain employs TRBV19 and TRBJ1-3, with TRBD1 as a possible D gene (6 bases). This CDR3 spans 16 amino acids. Trimming removed 3 bases at V and 2 bases at J, with 14 bases between. Germline V gene lookup returns CDR1 LNHDA and CDR2 SQIVND (reference sequence). The CDR3 region has the DNA TGTGCCAGTAGTATCGCCTCCAGGGGTCCTGGAAACACCATATATTTT. Protein product: CASSIASRGPGNTIYF. The full variable domain, its missing parts supplied by reference TRBV19 and TRBJ1-3, is DGGITQSPKYLFRKEGQNVTLSCEQNLNHDAMYWYRQDPGQGLRLIYYSQIVNDFQKGDIAEGYSVSREKKESFPLTVTSAQKNPTAFYLCASSIASRGPGNTIYFGEGSWLTVV.

The rearrangement links TRBV7-9 to TRBJ2-5; 8 bases match TRBD1. V dropped 5 bases and J dropped 5; count of bases not matched to a gene: 7. Germline V lookup: CDR1 SEHNR, CDR2 FQNEAQ (reference sequence). This CDR3 has 14 amino acids. The CDR3 nucleotides read TGTGCCAGCAGCCCCAGACAGGGGTGGGAGACCCAGTACTTC. This gives the protein CASSPRQGWETQYF.

This chain links TRBV15 with TRBJ2-7; D not certain. The CDR3 is 13 amino acids. The germline CDR1 and CDR2 sequences are LNHNV and YYDKDF (reference sequence). Trimming cost V 0 bases and J 6 bases, with 9 bases left between them. CDR3 region: CATSRDPLREQYF. The CDR3 region has the DNA TGTGCCACCAGCAGAGATCCGCTGCGCGAGCAGTACTTC.

In this sample, this clone turned up a few times. The chain has TRBV9 and TRBJ2-7; D is perhaps TRBD2 (7 bases). Germline CDR1 reads SGDLS; CDR2 reads YYNGEE. The CDR3 loop spans 15 amino acids. Trimming pared 0 bases from V and 4 bases from J, leaving 14 bases between. The CDR3 DNA reads as TGTGCCAGCAGCGTAGGGCAGGGAGGGGGTTACGAGCAGTACTTC. It encodes CASSVGQGGGYEQYF.

The genes are TRBV11-3 and TRBJ2-7, with unresolved D. Germline CDR1 and CDR2: SGHNT and YENEEA. Trimming stripped 0 bases from V and 2 bases from J, with 5 bases between. The CDR3 has 13 amino acids. Here the CDR3 reads CASSLEDTYEQYF. CDR3 DNA: TGTGCCAGCAGCTTAGAGGATACCTACGAGCAGTACTTC.

This chain uses TRBV4-1 with TRBJ2-2; 10 bases agree with TRBD2. Germline assignment: CDR1 MGHRA and CDR2 YSYEKL. Trimming took 7 bases from V and 5 from J; bases not matched to a gene: 1. The CDR3 contains 13 residues. CDR3 sequence (DNA): TGCGCCAGCACTAGCGGGGGTACCGGGGAGCTGTTTTTT. It codes for CASTSGGTGELFF.

The rearrangement uses TRBV5-6 and TRBJ1-6; D remains unclear. The CDR3 has 16 residues. Per germline, CDR1 SGHDT and CDR2 YYEEEE. Trimming removed 1 base at V and 8 bases at J, with 16 bases between. The CDR3 loop reads CASSLIFGVSDSPLHF. The DNA of the CDR3 is TGTGCCAGCAGCTTGATCTTCGGGGTCTCGGATTCACCCCTCCACTTT.

The V gene is TRBV5-6, the J gene TRBJ2-3, with 10 positions matching TRBD2. CDR1 is SGHDT, CDR2 YYEEEE, per germline. V lost 0 bases and J lost 5; bases outside the gene matches: 3. This CDR3 contains 15 residues. The CDR3 region has the DNA TGTGCCAGCAGCTTGGGCAGCGGGGGGGTAGATACGCAGTATTTT. It yields the protein CASSLGSGGVDTQYF.